This TCR beta chain was retrieved from a study of blood T cell repertoires in COVID-19. Germline values: CDR1 ENHRY, CDR2 SYGVKD. This CDR3 comprises 15 residues. V dropped 10 bases and J dropped 5; count of bases not matched to a gene: 11. Using immunoSEQ multiplex PCR, the repertoire was profiled, and TCRdb retains in-frame clones only, with some absent. This sample has some 320,000 clones, with about 88% found just once. The sequenced sample was PBMCs or T cells enriched from blood (not recorded which). This sequence originates from a man between 60 and 70 years old who had recovered from COVID-19. This chain connects TRBV10-3 to TRBJ1-1; 12 nucleotides line up with TRBD1. CDR3 sequence reads: CATTGTGGSGTEAFF. CDR3 bases: TGTGCCACCACCGGGACAGGGGGCTCGGGGACTGAAGCTTTCTTT.